These T cell receptor beta chains were read from a single sample in a study of cytomegalovirus exposure and HLA in healthy donors. This table comes from immunoSEQ multiplex PCR, and its TCRdb copy is limited to in-frame clones, with some not included. The sample carries roughly 89,000 clones, approximately 68% recorded once. The specimen was PBMCs. The origin of the receptors is a woman aged 50 to 60 in good health and CMV-seropositive. CDR3s include the opening cysteine and the closing phenylalanine or tryptophan.

v_call,cdr3_length,j_call,cdr3_aa
TRBV19,14,TRBJ2-1,CASTKDEVYNEQFF
TRBV11-1,16,TRBJ2-1,CASSFSPGQGNNEQFF
TRBV7-9,18,TRBJ2-1,CASSLPFRLAGGINEQFF
TRBV7-9,16,TRBJ2-3,CASSSGTSGGADTQYF
TRBV28,17,TRBJ2-3,CASSLWDLAGGPDTQYF
TRBV18,15,TRBJ1-2,CASSPLGQELRGYTF
TRBV7-2,13,TRBJ2-7,CASSNRDIYEQYF
TRBV6-5,15,TRBJ2-7,CASSYSKKAAYEQYF
TRBV9,17,TRBJ1-1,CASSVSKDRSPNTEAFF
TRBV9,16,TRBJ1-2,CASSPRPGVANYGYTF
TRBV6-5,12,TRBJ1-1,CASSYPGSEAFF
TRBV7-6,17,TRBJ2-2,CASSSSPSGGETGELFF
TRBV6-5,15,TRBJ2-5,CASSYSGQGGSTQYF
TRBV10-3,17,TRBJ1-1,CAISESSLGQGNTEAFF
TRBV5-4,15,TRBJ2-1,CASSFSGGPNNEQFF